The 9 T cell receptor beta chains in this list originate from one sample, sequenced in a study of blood T cell repertoires in COVID-19. Some clones are missing from TCRdb's copy, which holds only in-frame ones; the method was immunoSEQ multiplex PCR. Found here are roughly 410,000 clones, roughly nine tenths of them singletons; the top ten hold over 1%. The source material was peripheral blood. These receptors came from a man aged 35 to 55 with acute or convalescent COVID-19.

In its sample, this clone was seen a few times. The rearrangement links TRBV19 to TRBJ1-5, with D perhaps matching TRBD1 (5 bases). Per the germline V gene, CDR1 is LNHDA and CDR2 is SQIVND (reference sequence). Trimming stripped 7 bases from V and 6 bases from J, with 16 bases between. The CDR3 extends over 14 amino acids. The CDR3 DNA sequence: TGTGCCAGTATTGACAGTTACTCCACTCAGCCCCAGCATTTT. It is translated as CASIDSYSTQPQHF.

The chain carries TRBV30 and TRBJ1-2; a weak D match, TRBD1 (5 bases). Deletions cut 4 bases from V and 4 bases from J, with 19 bases between. There are 15 residues in the CDR3. Germline assignment: CDR1 GTSNPN and CDR2 SVGIG (reference sequence). This CDR3 reads CAWNPRQDNPYGYTF. The CDR3 DNA follows: TGTGCCTGGAATCCCCGGCAGGACAACCCCTATGGCTACACCTTC.

The gene calls are TRBV6-5 and TRBJ2-1; 13 nucleotides align to TRBD2. CDR3 length: 15 residues. The junction had 8 bases not matched to a gene; V was cut back by 5 bases and J by 10 bases. Germline V gives CDR1 MNHEY, CDR2 SVGAGI. The CDR3 bases are TGTGCCAGCAGTCTTAGGACTAGCGGGGGTCTCGAGCAGTTCTTC. This sequence encodes CASSLRTSGGLEQFF.

This sequence joins TRBV18 and TRBJ2-2, with a tentative D call TRBD1 (5 bases). V shed 0 bases and J shed 2 bases, with 16 bases lying between them. Germline V gene sequence: CDR1 KGHSH, CDR2 LQKENI. This CDR3 has 18 amino acids. The CDR3 DNA reads TGTGCCAGCTCACCACCAGGGCTGCCAGGGTCTAACACCGGGGAGCTGTTTTTT. Translation gives CASSPPGLPGSNTGELFF.

This chain connects TRBV19 to TRBJ1-5; unclear D gene. The germline CDR1 and CDR2 sequences are LNHDA and SQIVND (reference sequence). The CDR3 runs to 12 residues. V shed 9 bases and J shed 5 bases, with 11 bases lying between them. DNA of the CDR3: TGTGCCAGCCAAATCGGGGATCAGCCCCAGCATTTT. Translated: CASQIGDQPQHF.

The gene calls are TRBV12-3 or TRBV12-4 and TRBJ2-7; D call uncertain. CDR3 length equals 13 residues. The ends were cut back, 3 bases at V and 3 bases at J, with 9 bases in the middle. In DNA, the CDR3 is TGTGCCAGCAGTTTGACTGATATCTACGAGCAGTACTTC. Its translation: CASSLTDIYEQYF.

The rearrangement links TRBV7-9 to TRBJ2-7; TRBD2 might be the D (5 bases). The CDR3 runs 14 residues. V was trimmed by 5 bases and J by 4 bases, leaving 15 bases between them. The germline V gene has CDR1 SEHNR and CDR2 FQNEAQ (reference sequence). The CDR3 coding sequence is TGTGCCAGCAGCCCCTCTAGCATTGGTTACGAGCAGTACTTC. This sequence encodes CASSPSSIGYEQYF.

This chain joins TRBV5-8 and TRBJ1-1; D is uncertain. CDR3 length: 15 residues. CDR1 is SGHTS, CDR2 YDEGEE, per germline. Trimming cost V 4 bases and J 6 bases, with 19 bases left between them. DNA for the CDR3: TGTGCCAGCAGCCCCCTTCAGGCAGTTTTGTCTGAAGCTTTCTTT. Protein sequence: CASSPLQAVLSEAFF.

This chain connects TRBV10-3 to TRBJ2-2, with 8 nucleotides matching TRBD2. The V gene's germline CDR1 is ENHRY and CDR2 SYGVKD. The CDR3 is made up of 16 amino acids. After removal of 5 bases from V and 0 bases from J, the junction contained 5 bases not matched to a gene. CDR3 bases: TGTGCCATCAGTATTAGCGGGAACGCGAACACCGGGGAGCTGTTTTTT. This encodes CAISISGNANTGELFF.